This T cell receptor beta chain was captured in a study of CD8+CD57+ T cells in acquired aplastic anemia. The wider study: Sequencing produced an average of approximately 10 million reads per healthy donor for CD4+ cells.

The CDR3 sequence is 14 residues long. With V trimmed by 5 bases and J by 3 bases, 7 bases remained unmatched. The V gene's germline CDR1 is DFQATT and CDR2 SNEGSKA (reference sequence). This clonotype has at least ten counts. Genomic DNA was employed as the template in profiling TCR beta VDJ and CDR3. Using its own MiXCR run on the reads, TCRdb lists one record per CDR3 protein. The sample includes 150,000 to 200,000 distinct CDR3 sequences, 63% of them seen just once. The V and J genes are TRBV20-1 and TRBJ2-1, with TRBD1 identical over 7 bases. What was sequenced was sorted CD4+, CD8+, or CD8+CD57+ T cells (not recorded which) from PBMCs. The clonotype comes from a human donor in good health. Written as DNA, the CDR3 is TGCAGTGCTCCACTATGGGACAGCTACAATGAGCAGTTCTTC. This codes for CSAPLWDSYNEQFF.